This TCR beta chain was recorded in a study of regulatory T cells in long-lasting Graves disease. Germline lookup yields CDR1 SGHKS and CDR2 YYEKEE (reference sequence). This CDR3 is built from 15 residues. V lost 4 bases to trimming and J lost 2 bases, with 12 bases between them. The time point is: newly diagnosed GD, antithyroid drugs for less than 3 months. The authors made the TCR library using RNA they extracted from PBMCs. With EDTA tubes as the receptacles, 7.5 to 10 milliliters of peripheral blood were drawn. iRepertoire HTBI primers and Arm-PCR of CDR3 regions built TCR beta libraries. Each CDR3 protein is one row after TCRdb ran MiXCR on the multiplex PCR reads. The sample lists 520,000 or so distinct CDR3 sequences, more than 10% occurring once. The same sample was also studied in work on T cells in Graves' hyperthyroidism and ophthalmopathy. That paper states: Most thyroid clonotypes expanded above 0.001 appeared in blood too.

The specimen comprised peripheral blood mononuclear cells (PBMCs), sampled at new diagnosis, from a patient treated with antithyroid drugs. The TCR was taken from a woman in her thirties with Graves disease. V usage is TRBV5-5 and J usage is TRBJ2-2, with a weak D call TRBD2 (6 bases). As DNA, the CDR3 is TGTGCCAGCAGCCGCTTCGGGGGTAACACCGGGGAGCTGTTTTTT. This translates into CASSRFGGNTGELFF.